In this sample, the clone carrying this TCR beta chain turned up many times. Its matching antigen is unknown. The data belong to a study of T-cell reconstitution after alpha-beta-depleted transplantation in children. The study, taken as a whole, reports: Surviving recipient T cells and thymic progenitors underlay high day-60 TCRbeta diversity in some patients. Newly made T cells mostly supplied T-cell counts and diversity one year after transplant. Expanded graft clones, several hundred of them, were reportedly the source of alpha-beta T cells about two months after transplant.

The CDR3 covers 15 residues. Germline V CDR1 and CDR2: SGHTA, FQGNSA. V shed 5 bases and J 3 bases; nucleotides not matched to a gene: 3. The authors prepared the TCRbeta library with unique molecular identifiers. TCRdb redid the calling of the PCR reads with MiXCR, one entry per CDR3 protein. The sample yields roughly 100,000 distinct CDR3 sequences, roughly 7.6% seen once. This chain links TRBV7-2 with TRBJ2-3; 12 bases are a match to TRBD2. This specimen was PBMCs, taken before TCRalphabeta/CD19-depleted stem cell transplant. The receptor comes from a boy under 10 years old with acute lymphoblastic leukemia, due to receive a stem cell transplant. Here the CDR3 DNA reads TGTGCCAGCAGCCGGACTAGCGGGGCAACAGATACGCAGTATTTT. Protein product: CASSRTSGATDTQYF.